This section outlines one T cell receptor beta chain sequence together with its context. Its matching antigen is unknown. These data are taken from a study of cytomegalovirus exposure and HLA in healthy donors. Study-wide results and limits: Indistinguishability led to the exclusion of some V segments, TRBV6-2 and TRBV6-3 included.

J was trimmed by 7 bases and V by 4 bases; bases with no gene match: 12. Germline V gene sequence: CDR1 SGHVS, CDR2 FNYEAQ. The CDR3 sequence is 16 residues long. 13 Jbeta primers and 60 Vbeta primers were used for the PCR. Using immunoSEQ multiplex PCR, the repertoire was profiled, and TCRdb retains in-frame clones only, with some absent. Of fewer than 200,000 clones listed, approximately 86% are singletons. The sequence was obtained from a male donor in good health and CMV-seronegative. Sequencing was carried out using PBMCs. The chain is built from TRBV7-6 and TRBJ2-1, with TRBD2 matching over 8 bases. The CDR3 coding sequence is TGTGCCAGCAGCTCCCCTCGTCGGGGGGGCCGAAATGAGCAGTTCTTC. Amino acid sequence: CASSSPRRGGRNEQFF.